This T cell receptor (beta chain) was recorded in a study of T cells in Graves' hyperthyroidism and ophthalmopathy. The investigators amplified TCR beta CDR3 regions from RNA transcripts. TCR CDR3 regions were first amplified by RT-PCR with HTBI primers. MiXCR was run by TCRdb on the multiplex PCR reads, yielding one entry per CDR3 protein. The data show 360,000 or so distinct CDR3 sequences, with around 15% seen just once and roughly 19% held by the top ten. The CDR3 contains 13 residues. V was shortened by 2 bases and J by 4 bases, with 9 bases between the two germline ends. Germline V gives CDR1 GTSNPN, CDR2 SVGIG (reference sequence). This clonotype appeared a few times.

V usage is TRBV30 and J usage is TRBJ2-1, with D unclear. Sequencing was done on a sample of blood. This TCR was sampled from a woman aged 55-69 years with Graves' ophthalmopathy. CDR3 protein: CAWSKILYNEQFF. In DNA form, the CDR3 reads TGTGCCTGGAGTAAAATTTTATACAATGAGCAGTTCTTC. Full variable domain (remainder filled in from reference TRBV30 and TRBJ2-1): SQTIHQWPATLVQPVGSPLSLECTVEGTSNPNLYWYRQAAGRGLQLLFYSVGIGQISSEVPQNLSASRPQDRQFILSSKKLLLSDSGFYLCAWSKILYNEQFFGPGTRLTVL.